The clone carrying this T cell receptor (beta chain) was seen only a few times. This specimen belongs to a study of blood T cell repertoires in COVID-19. Overall study: T cells, B-cell-depleted T cells, or PBMCs provided the cDNA or gDNA that served as material.

Per the study methods: Using reference gene primer amplification, nucleated cell counts were estimated. Some clones are missing from TCRdb's copy, which holds only in-frame ones; the method was immunoSEQ multiplex PCR. Clonal size and the V and J genes are those of that table, whereas D and trimming came from the DNA. Among over 100,000 clones listed, around 90% were seen once. Germline V gives CDR1 LGHNA, CDR2 YNFKEQ. The V gene lost 2 bases and the J gene lost 8 bases, with 13 bases spanning the gap. This CDR3 spans 15 amino acids. Material: peripheral blood. The V gene is TRBV4-2, the J gene TRBJ1-6; tentatively, D is TRBD1 (6 bases). The clonotype was recovered from a human donor in a cohort sampled during active COVID-19. CDR3 DNA: TGTGCCAGCAGCCAACTACAGGGTAGTCATTCACCCCTCCACTTT. It is translated as CASSQLQGSHSPLHF.